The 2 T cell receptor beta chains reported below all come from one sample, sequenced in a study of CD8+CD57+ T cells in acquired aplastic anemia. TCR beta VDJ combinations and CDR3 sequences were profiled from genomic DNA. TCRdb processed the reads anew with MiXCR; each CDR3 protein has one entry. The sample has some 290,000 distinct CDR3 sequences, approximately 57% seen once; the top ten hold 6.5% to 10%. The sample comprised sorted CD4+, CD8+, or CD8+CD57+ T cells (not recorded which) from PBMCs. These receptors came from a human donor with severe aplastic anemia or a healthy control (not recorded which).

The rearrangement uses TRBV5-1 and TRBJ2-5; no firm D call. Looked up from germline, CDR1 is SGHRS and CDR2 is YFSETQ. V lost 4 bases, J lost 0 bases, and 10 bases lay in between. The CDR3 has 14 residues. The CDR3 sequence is CASSPVGYQETQYF. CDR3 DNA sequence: TGCGCCAGCAGCCCCGTGGGGTACCAAGAGACCCAGTACTTC.

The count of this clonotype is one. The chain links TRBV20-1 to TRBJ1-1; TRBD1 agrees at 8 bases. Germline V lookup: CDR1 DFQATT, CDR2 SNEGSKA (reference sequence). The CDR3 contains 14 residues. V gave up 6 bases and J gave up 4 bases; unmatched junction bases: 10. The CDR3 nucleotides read TGCAGTGCACCCATCCAGGGGGCCGGCACTGAAGCTTTCTTT. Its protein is CSAPIQGAGTEAFF.